One and the same sample provided the 4 T cell receptor beta chains below, sequenced in a study of neurological immune-mediated disorders. The time point here: technical triplicate 2. TCRdb re-called the 5' RACE reads with MiXCR, one entry per CDR3 protein. Of approximately 30,000 distinct CDR3 sequences detected, about an eighth appear once; the ten largest clones hold approximately 5.6%. Input material: CD4+ T cells from blood. These receptors were obtained from a female donor with HTLV-1-associated myelopathy (HAM/TSP).

This clonotype appeared many times. This chain connects TRBV7-9 to TRBJ2-3; 9 nucleotides match TRBD1. V lost 5 bases and J lost 6; bases outside the gene matches: 9. The CDR3 runs to 15 residues. Germline CDR1 SEHNR, CDR2 FQNEAQ (reference sequence). The DNA of the CDR3 is TGTGCCAGCAGCGGTAGGACAGGGGAGAGGGATACGCAGTATTTT. It encodes CASSGRTGERDTQYF.

This clonotype came up many times. The chain combines TRBV20-1 with TRBJ2-3, with TRBD2 matching 9 bases. The ends lost 1 base at V and 5 bases at J; junction bases unmatched: 7. The CDR3 spans 15 residues. Germline CDR1 is DFQATT and CDR2 is SNEGSKA (reference sequence). The CDR3 nucleotides read TGCAGTGCTAGAGGGGCTAGCGGGGTTGGAGATACGCAGTATTTT. This sequence encodes CSARGASGVGDTQYF.

This clonotype was detected many times. This chain links TRBV4-1 with TRBJ1-3; TRBD1 matches at 9 bases. The V gene end was trimmed by 5 bases and the J gene end by 0 bases; junction bases not matched to a gene: 8. CDR3 length: 17 amino acids. CDR1 and CDR2 from the germline V gene are MGHRA and YSYEKL. This chain's CDR3 is CASSKGQGSNSGNTIYF. As DNA, the CDR3 is TGCGCCAGCAGCAAAGGACAGGGGAGTAACTCTGGAAACACCATATATTTT.

Many counts were recorded for this clonotype. V and J are TRBV7-3 and TRBJ2-3; TRBD2 might be the D (5 bases). Germline V gene sequence: CDR1 SGHTA, CDR2 FQGTGA. V was trimmed by 1 base and J by 0 bases, leaving 11 bases between them. The length of the CDR3 is 16 residues. The CDR3: CASSLMGGWSTDTQYF. In nucleotides, the CDR3 is TGTGCCAGCAGCTTAATGGGCGGGTGGAGCACAGATACGCAGTATTTT.